This T cell receptor (beta chain) originates from a study of cytomegalovirus exposure and HLA in healthy donors. Study information: Unique TCRs numbering around 85 million, obtained from HLA-typed donors, made up an early data release.

Between the trimmed V and J ends, which lost 3 bases and 0 bases, there was a span of 12 bases. The CDR3 has 15 amino acids. In germline, CDR1 is SGHRS, CDR2 YFSETQ. As regards this clone: Its antigen is currently unknown.

Primers: 60 Vbeta forward and 13 Jbeta reverse. Using immunoSEQ multiplex PCR, the repertoire was profiled, and TCRdb retains in-frame clones only, with some absent. The sample records approximately 140,000 clones, roughly 83% being singletons. Broader study findings: A list of about 180 TCR beta chains associated with cytomegalovirus was given. In a later analysis, the majority of CMV-associated beta chains seemingly showed HLA restriction.

The donors gave bone marrow, and they were healthy. The gene calls are TRBV5-1 and TRBJ1-2; D possibly corresponds to TRBD1 (5 bases). The sequencing sample was made of PBMCs. The sequence was collected from a female donor in good health and CMV-seronegative. The DNA of the CDR3 is TGCGCCAGCAGCTACAGACAGTCAGCTAACTATGGCTACACCTTC. Protein product: CASSYRQSANYGYTF.